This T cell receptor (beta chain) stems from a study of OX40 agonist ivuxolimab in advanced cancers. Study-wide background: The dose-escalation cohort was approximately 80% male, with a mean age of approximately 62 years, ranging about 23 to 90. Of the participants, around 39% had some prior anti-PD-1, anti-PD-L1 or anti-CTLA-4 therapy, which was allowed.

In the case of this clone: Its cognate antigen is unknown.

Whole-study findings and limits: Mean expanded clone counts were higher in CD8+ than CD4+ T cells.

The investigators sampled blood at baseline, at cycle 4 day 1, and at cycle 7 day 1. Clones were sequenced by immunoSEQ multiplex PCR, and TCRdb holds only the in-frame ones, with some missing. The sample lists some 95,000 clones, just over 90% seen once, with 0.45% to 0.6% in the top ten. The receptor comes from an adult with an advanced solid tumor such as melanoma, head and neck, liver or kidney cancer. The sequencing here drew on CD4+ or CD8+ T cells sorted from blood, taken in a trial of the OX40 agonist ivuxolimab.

This CDR3 is CASSPPTGVGYTF. CDR3 sequence (DNA): TGTGCCAGCAGCCCCCCGACAGGCGTGGGCTACACCTTC. V and J are TRBV5-6 and TRBJ1-2, with a possible D match to TRBD1 (6 bases). Looked up from germline, CDR1 is SGHDT and CDR2 is YYEEEE. The CDR3 extends over 13 amino acids. V was cut by 4 bases and J by 8 bases, with 15 bases left in between. The variable domain in full, with the rest retrieved from reference TRBV5-6 and TRBJ1-2, is DAGVTQSPTHLIKTRGQQVTLRCSPKSGHDTVSWYQQALGQGPQFIFQYYEEEERQRGNFPDRFSGHQFPNYSSELNVNALLLGDSALYLCASSPPTGVGYTFGSGTRLTVV.